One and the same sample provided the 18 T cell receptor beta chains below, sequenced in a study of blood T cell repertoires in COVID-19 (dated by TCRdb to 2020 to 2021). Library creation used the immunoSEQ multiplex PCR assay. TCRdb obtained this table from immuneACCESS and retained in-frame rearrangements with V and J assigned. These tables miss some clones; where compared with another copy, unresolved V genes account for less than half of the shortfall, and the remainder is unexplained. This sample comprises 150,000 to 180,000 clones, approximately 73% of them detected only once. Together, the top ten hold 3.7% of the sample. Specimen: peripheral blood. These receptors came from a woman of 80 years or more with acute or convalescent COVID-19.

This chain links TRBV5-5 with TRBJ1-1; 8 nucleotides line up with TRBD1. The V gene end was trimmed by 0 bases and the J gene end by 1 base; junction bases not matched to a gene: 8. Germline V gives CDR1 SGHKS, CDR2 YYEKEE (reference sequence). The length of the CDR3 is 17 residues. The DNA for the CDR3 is TGTGCCAGCAGCTTGGCCGGAGGTACAGGGGGGAACACTGAAGCTTTCTTT. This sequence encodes CASSLAGGTGGNTEAFF.

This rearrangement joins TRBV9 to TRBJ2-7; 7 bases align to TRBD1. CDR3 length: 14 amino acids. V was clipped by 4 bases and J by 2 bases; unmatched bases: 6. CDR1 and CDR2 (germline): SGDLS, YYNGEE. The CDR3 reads CASSSDGTAYEQYF. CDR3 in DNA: TGTGCCAGCAGCTCGGACGGGACAGCCTACGAGCAGTACTTC.

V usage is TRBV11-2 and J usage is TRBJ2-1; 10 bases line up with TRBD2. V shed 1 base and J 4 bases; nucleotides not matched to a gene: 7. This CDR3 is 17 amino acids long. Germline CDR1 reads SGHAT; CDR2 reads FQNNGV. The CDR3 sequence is CASSLGPGLAVYNEQFF. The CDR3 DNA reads TGTGCCAGCAGCTTAGGCCCTGGACTAGCGGTATACAATGAGCAGTTCTTC.

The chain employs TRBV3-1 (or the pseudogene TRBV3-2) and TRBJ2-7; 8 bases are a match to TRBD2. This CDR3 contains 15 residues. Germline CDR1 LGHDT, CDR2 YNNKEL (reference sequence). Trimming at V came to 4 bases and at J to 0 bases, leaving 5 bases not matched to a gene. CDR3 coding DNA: TGTGCCAGCAGCCTAGATAGCGGGGCCTCCTACGAGCAGTACTTC. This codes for CASSLDSGASYEQYF.

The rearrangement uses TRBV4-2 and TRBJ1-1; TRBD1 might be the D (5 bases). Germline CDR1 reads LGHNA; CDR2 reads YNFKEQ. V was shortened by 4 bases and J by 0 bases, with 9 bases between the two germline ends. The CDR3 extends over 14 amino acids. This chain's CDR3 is CASSRQGMNTEAFF. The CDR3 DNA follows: TGTGCCAGCAGCCGGCAGGGAATGAACACTGAAGCTTTCTTT.

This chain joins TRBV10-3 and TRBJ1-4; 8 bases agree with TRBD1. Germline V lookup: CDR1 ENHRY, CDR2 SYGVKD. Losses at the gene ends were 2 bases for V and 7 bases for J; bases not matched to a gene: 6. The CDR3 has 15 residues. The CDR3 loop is CAISEGQGIREKLFF. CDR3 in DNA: TGTGCCATCAGTGAGGGACAGGGCATTCGTGAAAAACTGTTTTTT.

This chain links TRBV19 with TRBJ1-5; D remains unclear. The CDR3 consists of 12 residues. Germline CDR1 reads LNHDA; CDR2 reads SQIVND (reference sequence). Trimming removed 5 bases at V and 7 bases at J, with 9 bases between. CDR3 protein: CASSLNRQPQHF. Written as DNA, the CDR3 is TGTGCCAGTAGTCTGAACAGACAGCCCCAGCATTTT.

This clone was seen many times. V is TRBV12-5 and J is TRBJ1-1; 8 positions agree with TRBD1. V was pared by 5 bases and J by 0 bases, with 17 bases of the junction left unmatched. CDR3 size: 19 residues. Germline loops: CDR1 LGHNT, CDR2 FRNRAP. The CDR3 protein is CASGPPPRQGTSMNTEAFF. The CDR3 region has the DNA TGTGCTAGTGGTCCTCCCCCGCGACAGGGGACCTCAATGAACACTGAAGCTTTCTTT.

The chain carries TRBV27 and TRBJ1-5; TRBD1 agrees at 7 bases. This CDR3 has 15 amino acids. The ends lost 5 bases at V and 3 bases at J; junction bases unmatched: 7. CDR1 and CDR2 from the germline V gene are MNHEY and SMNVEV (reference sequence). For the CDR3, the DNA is TGTGCCAGCAGTGGGGACAGATTCTTCAATCAGCCCCAGCATTTT. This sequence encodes CASSGDRFFNQPQHF.

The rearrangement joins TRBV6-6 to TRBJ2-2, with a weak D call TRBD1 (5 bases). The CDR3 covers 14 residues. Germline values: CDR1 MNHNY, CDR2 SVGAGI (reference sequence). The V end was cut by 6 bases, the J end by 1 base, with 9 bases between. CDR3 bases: TGTGCCAGCAGGATGACAGAGAACACCGGGGAGCTGTTTTTT. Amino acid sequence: CASRMTENTGELFF.

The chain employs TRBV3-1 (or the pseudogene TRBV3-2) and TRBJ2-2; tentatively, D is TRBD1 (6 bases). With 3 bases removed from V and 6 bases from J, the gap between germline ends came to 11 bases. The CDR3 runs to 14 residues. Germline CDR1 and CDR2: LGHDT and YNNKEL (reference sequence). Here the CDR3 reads CASSHRGLSGELFF. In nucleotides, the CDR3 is TGTGCCAGCAGCCACAGGGGTCTCTCCGGGGAGCTGTTTTTT.

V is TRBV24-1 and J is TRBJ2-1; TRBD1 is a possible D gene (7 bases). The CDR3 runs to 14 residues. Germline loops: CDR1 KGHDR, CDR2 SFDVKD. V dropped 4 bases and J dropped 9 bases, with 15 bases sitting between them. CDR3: CATSDAGQFGEQFF. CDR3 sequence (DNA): TGTGCCACCAGTGACGCGGGACAGTTCGGTGAGCAGTTCTTC.

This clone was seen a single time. CDR3 amino acids: CASRIAGTGKTGELFF. The CDR3 nucleotides read TGTGCCAGCAGGATTGCCGGGACAGGGAAAACCGGGGAGCTGTTTTTT. The gene calls are TRBV14 and TRBJ2-2; 9 bases align to TRBD1. The CDR3 contains 16 residues. J was trimmed by 5 bases and V by 6 bases; bases with no gene match: 10. From germline, CDR1 is SGHDN and CDR2 FVKESK.

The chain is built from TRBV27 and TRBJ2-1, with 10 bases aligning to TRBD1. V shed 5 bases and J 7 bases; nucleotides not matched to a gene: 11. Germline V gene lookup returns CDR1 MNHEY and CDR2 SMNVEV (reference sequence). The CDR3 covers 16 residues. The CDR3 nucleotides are TGTGCCAGCAGTACACCGGGACAGGGGCGAAGGAATGAGCAGTTCTTC. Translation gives CASSTPGQGRRNEQFF.

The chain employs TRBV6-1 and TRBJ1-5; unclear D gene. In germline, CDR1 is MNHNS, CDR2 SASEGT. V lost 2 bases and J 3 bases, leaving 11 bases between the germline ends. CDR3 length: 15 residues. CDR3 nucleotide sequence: TGTGCCAGCAGTGAACTCCCAGTCCCCAATCAGCCCCAGCATTTT. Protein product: CASSELPVPNQPQHF.

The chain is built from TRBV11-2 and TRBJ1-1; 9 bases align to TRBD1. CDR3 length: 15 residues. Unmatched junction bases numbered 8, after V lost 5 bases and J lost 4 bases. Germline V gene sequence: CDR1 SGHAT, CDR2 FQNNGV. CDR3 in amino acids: CASSPFTTGGTEAFF. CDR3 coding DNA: TGTGCCAGCAGCCCCTTCACGACAGGGGGCACTGAAGCTTTCTTT.

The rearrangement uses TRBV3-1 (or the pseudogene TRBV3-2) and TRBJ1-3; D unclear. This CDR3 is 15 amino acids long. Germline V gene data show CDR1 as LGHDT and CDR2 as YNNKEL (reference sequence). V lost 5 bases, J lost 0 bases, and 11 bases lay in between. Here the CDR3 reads CASSSTHSSGNTIYF. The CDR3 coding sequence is TGTGCCAGCAGCTCAACGCATAGCTCTGGAAACACCATATATTTT.

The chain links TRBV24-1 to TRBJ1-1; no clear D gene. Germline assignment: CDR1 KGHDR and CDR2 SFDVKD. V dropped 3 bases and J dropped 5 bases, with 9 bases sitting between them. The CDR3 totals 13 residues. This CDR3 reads CATSDTAGTEAFF. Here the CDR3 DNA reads TGTGCCACCAGTGATACCGCAGGAACTGAAGCTTTCTTT.